These 27 T cell receptor beta chains originate from one sample sequenced in a study of blood T cells in healthy people across ages. A second PCR, run for about 6 to 11 cycles, used a sample-barcoded 5' primer plus a J-beta primer mix. MiXCR, run by TCRdb on the 5' RACE reads, gives a single entry per CDR3 protein. This table has roughly 1,300,000 distinct CDR3 sequences, approximately 63% appearing once. The sequenced sample consisted of blood. These receptors all come from a man aged 18 to 30 in good health.

This clonotype has just a few counts. J is TRBJ2-7 and V is TRBV20-1; the D gene could be TRBD1 or TRBD2 (5 bases each). Trimming cost V 5 bases and J 1 base, with 15 bases left between them. The CDR3 has 14 residues. The germline V gene encodes CDR1 DFQATT and CDR2 SNEGSKA (reference sequence). CDR3 sequence reads: CSAPSGTGSYEQYF. The CDR3, as DNA: TGCAGTGCTCCCTCCGGGACGGGATCCTACGAGCAGTACTTC.

V gene TRBV29-1 combines with J gene TRBJ2-6; D remains ambiguous. The CDR3 contains 12 residues. Germline CDR1 SQVTM, CDR2 ANQGSEA. V lost 7 bases, J lost 2 bases, and 6 bases lay in between. The CDR3 loop reads CSASPGANVLTF. The DNA for the CDR3 is TGCAGCGCCTCCCCTGGGGCCAACGTCCTGACTTTC. The full variable domain, in which reference TRBV29-1 and TRBJ2-6 provide the parts outside the CDR3, is SAVISQKPSRDICQRGTSLTIQCQVDSQVTMMFWYRQQPGQSLTLIATANQGSEATYESGFVIDKFPISRPNLTFSTLTVSNMSPEDSSIYLCSASPGANVLTFGAGSRLTVL.

This chain uses TRBV21-1 with TRBJ2-1; TRBD2 is taken as the D call from the table, unchecked against the DNA. TRBV21-1 has pseudogene status. CDR3 size: 18 residues. The CDR3: CASSSLRTGWSSYNEQFF. CDR3 bases: TGTGCCAGCAGCAGTCTAAGGACTGGCTGGAGCTCCTACAATGAGCAGTTCTTC.

J is TRBJ2-7 and V is TRBV28, with TRBD1 matching 8 bases. Per germline, CDR1 MDHEN and CDR2 SYDVKM. There are 14 residues in the CDR3. The V segment lost 4 bases and the J segment 4 bases; nucleotides outside the gene matches: 6. The CDR3 nucleotides are TGTGCCAGCAGTTCGGGGACAGGCTTTTACGAGCAGTACTTC. Its translation is CASSSGTGFYEQYF.

CDR3 bases: TGTGCCAGCAGACAGGTATACGAGCAGTACTTC. It codes for CASRQVYEQYF. The chain is built from TRBV6-5 and TRBJ2-7; TRBD1 might be the D (5 bases). CDR1 and CDR2 (germline): MNHEY, SVGAGI. The length of the CDR3 is 11 residues. Trimming removed 6 bases at V and 4 bases at J, with 7 bases between.

The chain couples TRBV27 to TRBJ2-7, with TRBD1 matching 8 bases. The CDR3 totals 14 residues. V shed 5 bases and J 3 bases; nucleotides not matched to a gene: 6. CDR1 is MNHEY and CDR2 is SMNVEV in the germline V gene (reference sequence). The CDR3 spells CASSGQGSVYEQYF. CDR3 nucleotide sequence: TGTGCCAGCAGTGGACAGGGTTCGGTCTACGAGCAGTACTTC.

This clonotype was counted only a few times. V gene TRBV2 combines with J gene TRBJ1-6, with 9 bases aligning to TRBD1. The J segment lost 11 bases and the V segment lost 2 bases, leaving 10 bases of the junction unmatched. This CDR3 has 16 residues. Germline V gene data show CDR1 as SNHLY and CDR2 as FYNNEI. CDR3 sequence reads: CASSEFKGQGGAPLHF. CDR3 DNA sequence: TGTGCCAGCAGTGAATTCAAGGGACAGGGTGGAGCACCCCTCCACTTT.

As to this clonotype: One end of the junction is discordant with germline, which a read error may explain. This chain connects TRBV15 to TRBJ2-1; the match to TRBD2 covers 14 bases. The CDR3 covers 14 residues. Looked up from germline, CDR1 is LNHNV and CDR2 is YYDKDF (reference sequence). In DNA form, the CDR3 reads TGTGTCACCAGCGCGGGACTAGCGGGAGTAGGGCAGTTCTTC. Its protein product is CVTSAGLAGVGQFF.

The chain couples TRBV10-1 to TRBJ2-3; D not resolved. V was clipped by 0 bases and J by 1 base, with 26 bases between them. The CDR3 runs to 21 residues. CDR1 WNHNN and CDR2 SYGVQD come from the germline V gene (reference sequence). CDR3 residues: CASSESGRPRIAQRCTDTQYF. CDR3 sequence (DNA): TGCGCCAGCAGTGAGTCAGGACGACCCCGGATAGCACAGAGATGCACAGATACGCAGTATTTT.

The chain has TRBV12-3 or TRBV12-4 and TRBJ1-2, with TRBD1 as a possible D gene (5 bases). Trimming stripped 10 bases from V and 6 bases from J, with 18 bases between. This CDR3 region has 13 residues. CDR3 region: CATLGGGNDGYTF. CDR3 bases: TGTGCCACCCTAGGTGGGGGAAATGATGGCTACACCTTC.

CDR3 nucleotide sequence: TGTGCCAGCTTTGACGGCGGGGGAGGTGAGCAGTTCTTC. Encoded protein: CASFDGGGGEQFF. J is TRBJ2-1 and V is TRBV2, with 7 bases matching TRBD2. There are 13 residues in the CDR3. Germline CDR1 reads SNHLY; CDR2 reads FYNNEI. V lost 8 bases, J lost 9 bases, and 10 bases stayed unmatched.

The CDR3 loop is CASSYERGSEQYF. CDR3 sequence (DNA): TGTGCCAGCTCATACGAGAGAGGGTCCGAGCAGTACTTC. The chain carries TRBV18 and TRBJ2-7, with D tentatively TRBD2 (5 bases). This CDR3 has 13 amino acids. V was shortened by 5 bases and J by 6 bases, with 14 bases between the two germline ends. Germline V gives CDR1 KGHSH, CDR2 LQKENI. Based on the CDR3 plus reference TRBV18 and TRBJ2-7, the full variable domain is NAGVMQNPRHLVRRRGQEARLRCSPMKGHSHVYWYRQLPEEGLKFMVYLQKENIIDESGMPKERFSAEFPKEGPSILRIQQVVRGDSAAYFCASSYERGSEQYFGPGTRLTVT.

The V and J genes are TRBV7-9 and TRBJ2-3; perhaps TRBD2 as D (6 bases). The CDR3 contains 17 residues. Trimming shortened V by 1 base and J by 2 bases, and 16 bases separated the two germline ends. Germline CDR1 and CDR2: SEHNR and FQNEAQ (reference sequence). CDR3 residues: CASSLVPDSGYTDTQYF. CDR3 coding DNA: TGTGCCAGCAGCTTAGTCCCGGATAGCGGATACACAGATACGCAGTATTTT.

V and J are TRBV7-9 and TRBJ2-1; 8 positions agree with TRBD1. V was clipped by 5 bases and J by 10 bases; unmatched bases: 7. This CDR3 has 13 amino acids. CDR1 and CDR2 from the germline V gene are SEHNR and FQNEAQ (reference sequence). In DNA, the CDR3 is TGTGCCAGCAGCCCGACCGACAGGGGCGAGCAGTTCTTC. Residues: CASSPTDRGEQFF.

Points on this clonotype: The junction shows a germline mismatch at one end, possibly a read error. V gene TRBV10-3 combines with J gene TRBJ2-7; D is ambiguous. CDR3 length: 14 residues. Germline V gene lookup returns CDR1 ENHRY and CDR2 SYGVKD. CDR3 bases: TGTGTCATCATCTTTATGCGGACGTACTACGAGCAGTACTTC. It yields the protein CVIIFMRTYYEQYF.

This clonotype came up a few times. J is TRBJ2-3 and V is TRBV20-1; D is tentatively TRBD1 or TRBD2 (5 bases each). V lost 7 bases to trimming and J lost 6 bases, with 20 bases between them. This CDR3 is 14 amino acids long. Germline V CDR1 and CDR2: DFQATT, SNEGSKA (reference sequence). As DNA, the CDR3 is TGCAGTGGTAACCGGGACCCGGTCCCGGATACGCAGTATTTT. The encoded protein is CSGNRDPVPDTQYF.

The chain carries TRBV15 and TRBJ1-5, with D tentatively TRBD1 (6 bases). The CDR3 length is 14 residues. Germline V lookup: CDR1 LNHNV, CDR2 YYDKDF (reference sequence). V dropped 6 bases and J dropped 3 bases, with 12 bases sitting between them. The CDR3 DNA reads as TGTGCCACCAGGATAGGGGGGACCAATCAGCCCCAGCATTTT. Translated: CATRIGGTNQPQHF.

The chain is built from TRBV15 and TRBJ1-5; possible D gene TRBD1, 6 bases. This CDR3 is 16 amino acids long. Trimming took off 3 bases at V and 0 bases at J, with 12 bases between the two ends. Germline V gene data show CDR1 as LNHNV and CDR2 as YYDKDF (reference sequence). The CDR3: CATSRDSQYSNQPQHF. The CDR3 bases are TGTGCCACCAGCAGGGACAGTCAATATAGCAATCAGCCCCAGCATTTT.

The gene calls are TRBV12-3 or TRBV12-4 and TRBJ2-4, with 7 bases fitting TRBD1. Near its end, the DNA agrees better with TRBJ2-7, so the J call may be wrong. The CDR3 is made up of 13 amino acids. The CDR3 reads CATTKGQQYEQYF. In nucleotides, the CDR3 is TGTGCCACCACTAAGGGACAGCAGTACGAGCAGTACTTC.

The rearrangement links TRBV15 to TRBJ2-1; TRBD2 matches at 8 bases. The CDR3 consists of 16 residues. The junction had 2 bases not matched to a gene; V was cut back by 1 base and J by 0 bases. Germline V gives CDR1 LNHNV, CDR2 YYDKDF (reference sequence). The CDR3 loop is CATSRGLASSYNEQFF. The CDR3 DNA sequence: TGTGCCACCAGCAGAGGACTAGCGAGCTCCTACAATGAGCAGTTCTTC.

The count of this clonotype is one. The chain's CDR3 is CASGPGTANEKLFF. The CDR3 bases are TGTGCCAGCGGCCCCGGGACGGCTAATGAAAAACTGTTTTTT. The V gene is TRBV6-6, the J gene TRBJ1-4; TRBD1 might be the D (5 bases). V lost 8 bases and J 3 bases, leaving 13 bases between the germline ends. The CDR3 runs 14 residues. Looked up from germline, CDR1 is MNHNY and CDR2 is SVGAGI (reference sequence).

J is TRBJ2-7 and V is TRBV2; 9 bases fit TRBD1. CDR3 length: 15 residues. CDR1 and CDR2 (germline): SNHLY, FYNNEI. Trimming cost V 6 bases and J 2 bases; bases outside gene matches: 8. The DNA of the CDR3 is TGTGCCAGCAGGGCCTTGGACAGGGGAGCCTACGAGCAGTACTTC. This translates into CASRALDRGAYEQYF. The full variable domain, rest sourced from reference TRBV2 and TRBJ2-7, is EPEVTQTPSHQVTQMGQEVILRCVPISNHLYFYWYRQILGQKVEFLVSFYNNEISEKSEIFDDQFSVERPDGSNFTLKIRSTKLEDSAMYFCASRALDRGAYEQYFGPGTRLTVT.

This clonotype has more than one count but fewer than ten. The genes are TRBV7-9 and TRBJ2-7, with TRBD2 as a possible D gene (6 bases). The V gene's germline CDR1 is SEHNR and CDR2 FQNEAQ (reference sequence). CDR3 length: 14 amino acids. V gave up 4 bases and J gave up 2 bases, with 12 bases separating them. CDR3 residues: CASSSRDFPYEQYF. In DNA form, the CDR3 reads TGTGCCAGCAGCTCCCGGGACTTCCCCTACGAGCAGTACTTC.

The chain has TRBV10-2 and TRBJ1-1, with a possible D match to TRBD1 (5 bases). Per the germline V gene, CDR1 is WSHSY and CDR2 is SAAADI. CDR3 size: 12 residues. V lost 7 bases to trimming and J lost 6 bases, with 12 bases between them. The CDR3 spells CASNQRGAEAFF. The CDR3 DNA sequence: TGCGCCAGCAATCAACGGGGGGCTGAAGCTTTCTTT.

The chain has TRBV6-5 and TRBJ2-5; D is possibly TRBD1 (5 bases). This CDR3 is 14 amino acids long. V shed 0 bases and J shed 5 bases, with 10 bases lying between them. Germline assignment: CDR1 MNHEY and CDR2 SVGAGI. The CDR3 DNA reads as TGTGCCAGCAGTTACTCGACAGAAGGGGAGACCCAGTACTTC. The encoded protein is CASSYSTEGETQYF.

This clonotype appeared a few times. The CDR3 reads CASRNFGRRDYGYTF. CDR3 nucleotides: TGTGCCAGCAGAAACTTCGGACGTCGAGACTATGGCTACACCTTC. The chain carries TRBV6-1 and TRBJ1-2; unclear D gene. Germline loops: CDR1 MNHNS, CDR2 SASEGT. This CDR3 contains 15 residues. V was pared by 6 bases and J by 3 bases, with 17 bases between.

The rearrangement uses TRBV28 and TRBJ2-5; TRBD1 aligns across 8 bases. The CDR3 length is 14 residues. Trimming took 7 bases from V and 2 from J; bases not matched to a gene: 6. Germline CDR1 is MDHEN and CDR2 is SYDVKM. CDR3 residues: CASIRTGNQETQYF. In nucleotides, the CDR3 is TGTGCCAGCATTCGGACAGGGAATCAAGAGACCCAGTACTTC.